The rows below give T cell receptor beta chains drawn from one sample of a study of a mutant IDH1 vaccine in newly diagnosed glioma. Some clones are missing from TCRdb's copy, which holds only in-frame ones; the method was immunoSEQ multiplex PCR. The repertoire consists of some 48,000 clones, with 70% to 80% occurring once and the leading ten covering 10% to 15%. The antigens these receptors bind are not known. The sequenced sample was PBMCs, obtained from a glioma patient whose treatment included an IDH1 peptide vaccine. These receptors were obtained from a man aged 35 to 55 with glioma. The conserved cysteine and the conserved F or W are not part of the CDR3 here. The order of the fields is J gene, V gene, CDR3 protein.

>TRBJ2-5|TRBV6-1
ASSESGPGRRY
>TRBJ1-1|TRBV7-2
ASSLETGNTEAF
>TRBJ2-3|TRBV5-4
ASSPRQGATADTQY
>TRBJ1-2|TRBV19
ALGQGSSGYT
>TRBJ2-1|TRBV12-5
ASGYAGSGRGIGLLNEQF
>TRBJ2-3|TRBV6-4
ASSDSSADTQY
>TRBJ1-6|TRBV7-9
ASSLNSDSPLH
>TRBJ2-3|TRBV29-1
SVLPIATDTQY
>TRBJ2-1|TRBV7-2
ASSLRVRGNEQF
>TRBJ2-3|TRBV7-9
ASSSGGDGTDTQY
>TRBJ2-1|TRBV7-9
ASSQAGADEQF
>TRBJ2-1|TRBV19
ASSTRTLDSYNEQF
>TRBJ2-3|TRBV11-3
ASSLVAMGYLADTQY
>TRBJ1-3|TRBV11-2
ASSPSYSSGNTIY
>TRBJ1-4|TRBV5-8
ASSFVGNNEKLF
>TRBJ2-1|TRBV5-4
ASISSYNEQF
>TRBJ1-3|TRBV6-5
ASSSRPGGAYTIY
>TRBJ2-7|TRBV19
ASSIGLAQSYEQY
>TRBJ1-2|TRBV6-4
ASTPDRADYGYT
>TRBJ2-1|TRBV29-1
SVYEREGRNEQF
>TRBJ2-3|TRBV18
ASSGSTDTQY
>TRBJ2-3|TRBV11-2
ASSLGASGRMGTDTQY
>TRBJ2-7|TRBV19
ASSILAGGSEQY
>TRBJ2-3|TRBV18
ASSPVPAGKPTDTQY
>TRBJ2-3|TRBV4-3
ASSQDQREGRDTQY
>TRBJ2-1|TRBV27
ASSLASGSYESYNEQF
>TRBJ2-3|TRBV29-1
SVEDPGKIHTDTQY
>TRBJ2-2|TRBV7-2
ASSPGLAAPGELF
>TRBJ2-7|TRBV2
ASSFQAGLSVSYEQY
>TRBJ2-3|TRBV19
ASSIDSTRDTQY
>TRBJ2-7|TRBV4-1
ASSQEPSGLPYEQY
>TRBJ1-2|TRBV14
ASSQDRASTGGYT
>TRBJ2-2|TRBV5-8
ASRRTGVNTGELF
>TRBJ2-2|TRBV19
ASNRPTGELF
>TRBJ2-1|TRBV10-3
AISEGLADYNEQF
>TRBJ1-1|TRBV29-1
SVHSGAANTEAF
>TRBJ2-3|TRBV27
ASRFDKSTDTQY
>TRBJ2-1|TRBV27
ASRELALDSYNEQF
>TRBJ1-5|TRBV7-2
ASSLELSNQPQH
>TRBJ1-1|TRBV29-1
SFDPRGAEAF
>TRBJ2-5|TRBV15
ATSQGGGRVQETQY
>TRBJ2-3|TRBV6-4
ASSPSEMTDTQY
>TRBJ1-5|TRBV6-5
ASRVNQGSNQPQH
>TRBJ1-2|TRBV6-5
ATATGENYGYT
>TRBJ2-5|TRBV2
ALLGQAKETQY
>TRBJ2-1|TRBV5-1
ASSFQGTDEQF
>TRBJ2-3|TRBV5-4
ASSDGTENTDTQY
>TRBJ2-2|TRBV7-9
ASQPGANTGELF
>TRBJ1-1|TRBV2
ASSPSPDRGRAF
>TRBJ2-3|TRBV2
ASSARKAGASGKDTQY
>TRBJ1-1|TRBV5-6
ASTPGGVNTEAF
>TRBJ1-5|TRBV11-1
ASSQGQGAHQPQH
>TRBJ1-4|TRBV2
ASTEEQAPNEKLF
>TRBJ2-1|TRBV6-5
ASGSYNEQF
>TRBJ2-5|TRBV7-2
ASSSTGGQETQY